This T cell receptor beta chain comes out of a study of radiation and T cells in renal cell carcinoma (dated by TCRdb to about 2020). About the full investigation: In total, roughly 53 samples underwent TCR beta sequencing: roughly 26 tumors plus 27 peripheral blood samples. The last blood draw happened 4 weeks after radiation, timed to coincide with nephrectomy. Across all 53 samples, 4,016,671 unique CDR3 nucleotide sequences encoding 2,658,974 unique CDR3 amino acid sequences were identified.

What the study reported, not specific to this receptor: Effects of radiation dose or scheduling on the TCR repertoire could not be addressed with the single-armed trial design. Because no pretreatment tumor biopsies were available, whether clonotypes were present in the tumor at baseline could not be determined. Changes in the blood repertoire were not tracked past 4 weeks after treatment. An increase in top tumor clonotypes in blood was observed from baseline to 2 weeks post-radiation, followed by contraction by 4 weeks, which was taken to suggest transient expansion of tumor-resident clones.

Counted from cysteine to phenylalanine, this CDR3 has 18 amino acids. Here the CDR3 DNA is all that survives: 54 bases in frame from base 1. At the junction V is shortened by 0 bases and J by 4 bases; bases outside the gene matches: 9. CDR1 and CDR2 are read off the germline V gene as SGHRS and YFSETQ. For this clone: Its antigen specificity is not known. No much larger clone exists at a distance of one base, and base qualities are not known.

The meaning of the sample's time point label: blood 4 weeks post-SBRT, at nephrectomy. The treatment or condition label of this sample denotes: 15 Gy SBRT to primary tumor, nephrectomy 4 weeks later. Samples came from a clinical trial, in which primary renal cell carcinomas received 15 Gy stereotactic body radiation therapy followed by nephrectomy 4 weeks later. To follow tumor-enriched clonotypes, peripheral blood was collected serially from radiation-treated patients at baseline and again at 2 weeks and 4 weeks after SBRT. Every patient's renal cell carcinoma showed clear cell pathology. Genomic DNA for TCR sequencing was prepared using the QIAamp DNA Blood Mini Kit (Qiagen). Only samples passing all quality control checks were included in the analyses. The immunoSEQ kit was used, according to the manufacturer's recommendations, to generate TCR beta libraries from genomic DNA. To prepare the libraries, a first multiplex PCR with proprietary primers was run, followed by a second PCR that added unique barcodes, and a bead cleanup was done after each round. Each sample batch included a kit-provided positive control reaction and a negative control reaction. The final libraries were assessed on an Agilent 4200 TapeStation D1000 ScreenTape, pooled by volume, and quantified by qPCR. Sequencing was performed on an Illumina NextSeq500 using a MidOutput 150-cycle cartridge, with 156 Read1 cycles, 15 Index1 cycles, and the kit custom primers. The pooled library was loaded at about 1 pM, with an approximately 20% PhiX control spiked in. In the source study's methods: Vendor-processed data were analyzed in R, and a clonotype was defined as all T cells sharing the same CDR3 nucleotide sequence. For clone abundance analyses, frequencies were normalized to the 10,000 most abundant clones per sample. Public T cell clones, which averaged fewer than five per sample, were removed prior to analysis. An abundance difference of at least 32-fold between compartments was the criterion for calling clonotypes tumor-enriched or baseline blood-enriched. A beta-binomial differential abundance model was used to identify clonotypes that were expanded or contracted between blood time points. The Baroni-Urbani and Buser coefficient was used to measure tumor-blood repertoire similarity, and groups were compared with two-tailed Wilcoxon tests in R. TCRdb re-hosts the immuneACCESS table, in-frame sequences only. Its copies lack some clones; in the studies checked, an unresolved V gene accounts for under half of them, and the cause for the rest is not known. The D gene and trimming were derived from the DNA, and the V and J assignments and clone size from that table. The sample includes around 99,000 clones, with around 84% observed a single time. Of the sample, approximately 7.7% falls within the top ten clones.

The clonotype was recovered from a man aged 55 to 70 with renal cell carcinoma. The sample in question was blood, obtained from a patient whose treatment included radiotherapy and nephrectomy. The receptor chain draws on TRBV5-1 and TRBJ2-3, and TRBD2 matches 12 of the central bases. The nucleotide sequence is TGCGCCAGCAGCTTGGACCCCCGACTAGCGGGAGTTCCAGATACGCAGTATTTT. This gives the protein CASSLDPRLAGVPDTQYF.